This T cell receptor (beta chain) derives from a study of identical twins. This clonotype was observed a few times. Its matching antigen is unknown. Findings and caveats of the study: Excess sharing between twins was weaker in beta out-of-frame sequences. Among monozygotic twins, out-of-frame TCR alpha sharing exceeded what models predicted. Researchers reported excess low generation probability among twin-shared out-of-frame alpha sequences.

TCRdb called the 5' RACE reads again in MiXCR, with one record for every CDR3 protein. The sample has 550,000 to 700,000 distinct CDR3 sequences; roughly 20% are singletons. CDR1 and CDR2 from the germline V gene are SQVTM and ANQGSEA. The CDR3 has 17 amino acids. V shed 6 bases, J shed 3 bases, and the junction held 18 bases outside the gene matches. This sample was shared with a second study, whose subject was T cells expressing NK-cell markers. That paper states: Similarly, these clonotypes led the CD3+CD56-NKG2C+ fraction as well in a handful of donors.

J is TRBJ2-5 and V is TRBV29-1; 8 bases agree with TRBD2. The sequence came from a young woman in good health. The sequenced material came from PBMCs. CDR3 protein: CSVVWGRQISGKETQYF. The CDR3 nucleotides read TGCAGCGTGGTGTGGGGAAGACAGATTAGCGGGAAAGAGACCCAGTACTTC.